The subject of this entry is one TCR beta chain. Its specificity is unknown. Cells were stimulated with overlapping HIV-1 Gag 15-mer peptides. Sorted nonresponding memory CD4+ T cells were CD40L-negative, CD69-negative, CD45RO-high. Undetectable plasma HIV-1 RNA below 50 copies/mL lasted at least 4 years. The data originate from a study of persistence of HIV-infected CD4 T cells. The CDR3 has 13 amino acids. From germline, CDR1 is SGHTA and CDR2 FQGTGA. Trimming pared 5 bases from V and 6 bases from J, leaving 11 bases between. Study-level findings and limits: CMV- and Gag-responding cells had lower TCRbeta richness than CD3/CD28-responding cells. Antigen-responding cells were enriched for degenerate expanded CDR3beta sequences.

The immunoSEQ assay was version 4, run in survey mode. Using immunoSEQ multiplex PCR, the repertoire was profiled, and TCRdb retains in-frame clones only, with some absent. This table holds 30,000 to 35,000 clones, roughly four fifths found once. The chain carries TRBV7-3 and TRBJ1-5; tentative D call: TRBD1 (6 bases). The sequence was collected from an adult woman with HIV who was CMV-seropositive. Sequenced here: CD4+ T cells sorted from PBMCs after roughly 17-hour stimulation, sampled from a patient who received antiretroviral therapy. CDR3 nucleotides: TGTGCCAGCAGCCTAGGGGGGGGTCAGCCCCAGCATTTT. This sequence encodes CASSLGGGQPQHF.